The 5 T cell receptor beta chains presented below share a single source sample, sequenced in a study of T cells expressing NK-cell markers. TCRdb reanalyzed the 5' RACE reads, giving one entry per CDR3 protein sequence and no DNA. This repertoire comprises fewer than 300,000 distinct CDR3 sequences; its ten largest clones make up around 4.2%. Sequenced: blood T cells: a sorted CD56 or NKG2C T cell subset, CD4+ or CD8+ T cells, or bulk PBMC T cells (not recorded which). These receptor sequences come from a woman aged 18 to 75 in good health.

V and J are TRBV20-1 and TRBJ2-5; no DNA is available, so the TRBD1 call from TCRdb remains unchecked. The CDR3 has 14 amino acids. CDR1 DFQATT and CDR2 SNEGSKA come from the germline V gene (reference sequence). CDR3 sequence: CSATTWDRGETQYF.

The genes are TRBV5-1 and TRBJ2-7. Germline V lookup: CDR1 SGHRS, CDR2 YFSETQ. The length of the CDR3 is 12 residues. CDR3 sequence: CASSLPADEQYF.

The V gene is TRBV12-3 or TRBV12-4, the J gene TRBJ1-6. The CDR3 contains 12 residues. CDR3 amino acids: CASNLNNSPLHF.

The chain uses TRBV20-1 and TRBJ2-3; lacking DNA, the TRBD1 call made by TCRdb goes unchecked. This CDR3 region has 12 residues. Germline V gives CDR1 DFQATT, CDR2 SNEGSKA (reference sequence). This chain's CDR3 is CSAVQATDTQYF.

The chain couples TRBV20-1 to TRBJ2-5; TCRdb's D call, TRBD1, is unchecked because there is no DNA. The CDR3 is made up of 14 amino acids. CDR1 is DFQATT, CDR2 SNEGSKA, per germline (reference sequence). CDR3 region: CSARHREIGETQYF.